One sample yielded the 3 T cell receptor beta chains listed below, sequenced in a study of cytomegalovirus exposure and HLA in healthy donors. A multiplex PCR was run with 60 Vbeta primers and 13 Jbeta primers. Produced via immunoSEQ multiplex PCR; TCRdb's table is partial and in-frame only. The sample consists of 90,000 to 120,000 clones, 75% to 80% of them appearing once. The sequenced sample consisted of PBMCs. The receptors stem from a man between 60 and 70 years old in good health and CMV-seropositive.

Here the CDR3 reads CASSSHTGSYEQYF. The CDR3 coding sequence is TGTGCCAGCAGCTCGCATACAGGGTCCTACGAGCAGTACTTC. V and J are TRBV7-7 and TRBJ2-5; weak D call: TRBD1 (6 bases). The end of the DNA fits TRBJ2-7 better, so the J call may be wrong. There are 14 residues in the CDR3. Per germline, CDR1 SSHAT and CDR2 FNYEAQ (reference sequence).

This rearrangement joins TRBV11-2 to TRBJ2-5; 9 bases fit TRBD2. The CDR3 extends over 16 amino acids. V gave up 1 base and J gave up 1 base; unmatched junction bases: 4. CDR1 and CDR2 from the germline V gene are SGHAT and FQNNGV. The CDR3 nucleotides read TGTGCCAGCAGCTTAGTGCGGCGGGGGGGCCAAGAGACCCAGTACTTC. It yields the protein CASSLVRRGGQETQYF.

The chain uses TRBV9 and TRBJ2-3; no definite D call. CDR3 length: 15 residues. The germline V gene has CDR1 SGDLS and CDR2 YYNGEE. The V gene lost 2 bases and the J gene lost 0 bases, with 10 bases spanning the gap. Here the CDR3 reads CASSVAMTSTDTQYF. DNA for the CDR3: TGTGCCAGCAGCGTGGCCATGACTAGCACAGATACGCAGTATTTT.